Below are 15 T cell receptor beta chains sequenced from a single sample in a study of blood T cell repertoires in COVID-19. TCRdb keeps only in-frame clones here, not all; method: immunoSEQ multiplex PCR. The sample yields about 60,000 clones, approximately 86% seen once. What was sequenced was peripheral blood. Receptors originate from a man in his sixties with acute or convalescent COVID-19.

CDR3 sequence: CASGLTGLSSPLHF. The CDR3 bases are TGTGCCAGCGGACTGACAGGGCTCAGTTCACCCCTCCACTTT. The rearrangement links TRBV7-9 to TRBJ1-6, with 7 nucleotides matching TRBD1. Germline values: CDR1 SEHNR, CDR2 FQNEAQ (reference sequence). There are 14 residues in the CDR3. Trimming took 8 bases from V and 9 from J; bases not matched to a gene: 10.

The V call is TRBV2, the J call TRBJ2-5, with D maybe TRBD2 (5 bases). V shed 7 bases and J shed 7 bases, with 16 bases lying between them. From germline, CDR1 is SNHLY and CDR2 FYNNEI. This CDR3 has 13 amino acids. CDR3 DNA sequence: TGTGCCAGCACAGGAAATCAAGAGGGGACCCAGTACTTC. It codes for CASTGNQEGTQYF.

This sequence joins TRBV30 and TRBJ1-1; 9 bases are shared with TRBD1. The CDR3 contains 12 residues. Losses at the gene ends were 5 bases for V and 6 bases for J; bases not matched to a gene: 4. Germline V gene sequence: CDR1 GTSNPN, CDR2 SVGIG (reference sequence). CDR3: CAWGQGTAEAFF. In DNA form, the CDR3 reads TGTGCCTGGGGACAGGGGACCGCTGAAGCTTTCTTT.

The chain couples TRBV2 to TRBJ2-3; TRBD2 is a possible D gene (6 bases). Germline values: CDR1 SNHLY, CDR2 FYNNEI. The CDR3 is 14 residues long. V lost 6 bases and J lost 6, with 16 bases in between. This CDR3 is CASRRSGTGDTQYF. CDR3 sequence (DNA): TGTGCCAGCAGGAGAAGTGGGACTGGTGATACGCAGTATTTT.

V is TRBV10-3 and J is TRBJ2-5; 9 bases align to TRBD2. After removal of 9 bases from V and 3 bases from J, the junction contained 5 bases not matched to a gene. Germline assignment: CDR1 ENHRY and CDR2 SYGVKD. The CDR3 extends over 13 amino acids. CDR3: CAMSSGREETQYF. CDR3 sequence (DNA): TGTGCCATGAGTAGCGGGAGAGAAGAGACCCAGTACTTC.

This clone has just one count. The rearrangement uses TRBV29-1 and TRBJ1-2, with D perhaps matching TRBD1 (5 bases). This CDR3 is built from 13 residues. From germline, CDR1 is SQVTM and CDR2 ANQGSEA. Trimming shortened V by 8 bases and J by 1 base, and 14 bases separated the two germline ends. DNA of the CDR3: TGCAGCATTATCGGGGGGGGTAACTATGGCTACACCTTC. It is translated as CSIIGGGNYGYTF.

The chain recombines TRBV7-6 with TRBJ2-7; tentatively, D is TRBD2 (6 bases). CDR1 is SGHVS, CDR2 FNYEAQ, per germline. The CDR3 is made up of 13 amino acids. Trimming left V 5 bases short and J 2 bases short, with 10 bases between. The chain's CDR3 is CASSDGEAYEQYF. CDR3 coding DNA: TGTGCCAGCAGCGACGGGGAGGCCTACGAGCAGTACTTC.

This sequence joins TRBV28 and TRBJ2-3; D remains unclear. V dropped 6 bases and J dropped 4 bases, with 17 bases sitting between them. Germline values: CDR1 MDHEN, CDR2 SYDVKM. The CDR3 runs to 15 residues. DNA for the CDR3: TGTGCCAGCAGCCCCCGCTCGAGATCCCCAGATACGCAGTATTTT. It specifies CASSPRSRSPDTQYF.

The genes are TRBV2 and TRBJ2-2; 8 bases align to TRBD2. Looked up from germline, CDR1 is SNHLY and CDR2 is FYNNEI. The CDR3 extends over 14 amino acids. Germline trimming cut 4 bases from V and 4 bases from J; bases unmatched to any gene: 2. The CDR3 coding sequence is TGTGCCAGCAGTGCCCGGGAGGGCACCGGGGAGCTGTTTTTT. Its translation is CASSAREGTGELFF.

V is TRBV24-1 and J is TRBJ2-1; 8 nucleotides agree with TRBD1. V was clipped by 7 bases and J by 6 bases; unmatched bases: 10. The CDR3 length is 15 residues. Per germline, CDR1 KGHDR and CDR2 SFDVKD. CDR3 bases: TGTGCCACCAGAGCAGGGGGCTTGGGGGGCAATGAGCAGTTCTTC. It specifies CATRAGGLGGNEQFF.

V gene TRBV11-2 combines with J gene TRBJ1-1; 9 nucleotides match TRBD1. The trim removed 5 bases at V and 5 bases at J, leaving 3 bases unmatched. Germline-derived CDR1 and CDR2 are SGHAT and FQNNGV. This CDR3 comprises 13 residues. This CDR3 is CASSPGQGTEAFF. Written as DNA, the CDR3 is TGTGCCAGCAGCCCGGGACAGGGTACTGAAGCTTTCTTT.

V gene TRBV28 combines with J gene TRBJ2-2; D remains unclear. Germline CDR1 is MDHEN and CDR2 is SYDVKM. The length of the CDR3 is 12 residues. The germline V and J ends were trimmed by 5 bases and 5 bases, with 6 bases remaining between them. The CDR3 protein is CASSLSTGELFF. Here the CDR3 DNA reads TGTGCCAGCAGTCTATCAACCGGGGAGCTGTTTTTT.

The genes are TRBV28 and TRBJ2-1; TRBD1 matches 10 bases. From germline, CDR1 is MDHEN and CDR2 SYDVKM. This CDR3 is built from 13 residues. V trimming: 6 bases; J trimming: 9 bases; junction bases outside the gene matches: 5. The CDR3 is CASRRQGAGEQFF. CDR3 DNA sequence: TGTGCCAGCAGGAGACAGGGGGCGGGTGAGCAGTTCTTC.

J is TRBJ2-1 and V is TRBV5-1; 10 nucleotides agree with TRBD2. V shed 2 bases and J 2 bases; nucleotides not matched to a gene: 1. CDR1 and CDR2 (germline): SGHRS, YFSETQ. The CDR3 extends over 15 amino acids. In DNA, the CDR3 is TGCGCCAGCAGCTTAGGACTAGCGGCCTACAATGAGCAGTTCTTC. It translates to CASSLGLAAYNEQFF.

The V call is TRBV12-5, the J call TRBJ1-1, with D uncertain. Germline CDR1 and CDR2: LGHNT and FRNRAP. V was shortened by 1 base and J by 2 bases, with 8 bases between the two germline ends. This CDR3 contains 14 residues. CDR3 sequence: CASGLGQDNTEAFF. CDR3 coding DNA: TGTGCTAGTGGTTTGGGGCAGGATAACACTGAAGCTTTCTTT.